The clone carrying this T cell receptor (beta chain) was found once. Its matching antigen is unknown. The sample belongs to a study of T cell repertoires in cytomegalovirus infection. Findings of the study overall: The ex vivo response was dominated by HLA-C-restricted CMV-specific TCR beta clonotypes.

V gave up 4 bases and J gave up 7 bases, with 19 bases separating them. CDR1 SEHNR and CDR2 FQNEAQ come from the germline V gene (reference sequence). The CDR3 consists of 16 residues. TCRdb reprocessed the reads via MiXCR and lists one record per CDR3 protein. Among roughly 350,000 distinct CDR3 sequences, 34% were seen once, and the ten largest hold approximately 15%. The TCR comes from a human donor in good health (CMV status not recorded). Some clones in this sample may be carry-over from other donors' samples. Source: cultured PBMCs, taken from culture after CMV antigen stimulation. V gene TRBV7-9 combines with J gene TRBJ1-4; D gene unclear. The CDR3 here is CASSSNRLGPGEKLFF. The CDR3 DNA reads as TGTGCCAGCAGCTCGAACCGCTTAGGGCCGGGTGAAAAACTGTTTTTT.